Listed below are T cell receptor beta chains from one sample, sequenced in a study of OX40 agonist ivuxolimab in advanced cancers. Using immunoSEQ multiplex PCR, the repertoire was profiled, and TCRdb retains in-frame clones only, with some absent. The data contain tens of thousands of clones, roughly 89% of them singletons. The source material was CD4+ or CD8+ T cells sorted from blood, sampled in a trial of the OX40 agonist ivuxolimab. The receptors originated from an adult with an advanced solid tumor such as melanoma, head and neck, liver or kidney cancer. The CDR3 runs from the conserved cysteine through the conserved F or W. The D gene is left open where the match is weak. The size entry is marked missing in some rows and otherwise reads once, few, many or a size class.

d_gene	abundance	v_gene	j_gene	CDR3aa	CDR3nt
.	.	TRBV11-3	TRBJ2-1	CASSLLLGNEQFF	TGTGCCAGCAGCTTACTTCTGGGCAATGAGCAGTTCTTC
.	.	TRBV18	TRBJ2-5	CASSSPGGETQYF	TGTGCCAGCTCATCGCCGGGTGGGGAGACCCAGTACTTC
.	.	TRBV5-1	TRBJ2-2	CASSLAGGGELFF	TGCGCCAGCAGCTTAGCCGGAGGCGGGGAGCTGTTTTTT
.	.	TRBV10-2	TRBJ1-2	CASSESTRNIYGYTF	TGCGCCAGCAGTGAGTCGACCAGAAATATCTATGGCTACACCTTC
.	few	TRBV2	TRBJ1-2	CASSDTGSYGYTF	TGTGCCAGCAGTGACACAGGGAGCTATGGCTACACCTTC
.	.	TRBV4-2	TRBJ2-1	CASSQEGNEQFF	TGTGCCAGCAGCCAAGAAGGGAATGAGCAGTTCTTC
TRBD1	.	TRBV30	TRBJ2-7	CAWSGMGQGDQYF	TGTGCCTGGAGCGGCATGGGACAGGGAGATCAGTACTTC
TRBD2	.	TRBV2	TRBJ2-7	CASSGAAGAGGEQYF	TGTGCCAGCAGTGGAGCAGCGGGAGCTGGCGGCGAGCAGTACTTC
.	.	TRBV5-1	TRBJ1-2	CASSFDRQGYTF	TGCGCCAGCAGCTTCGACAGGCAGGGCTACACCTTC
TRBD2	once	TRBV10-2	TRBJ2-7	CASSTLAGAATYEQYF	TGCGCCAGCAGTACCCTAGCGGGGGCGGCAACTTACGAGCAGTACTTC
TRBD2	.	TRBV5-1	TRBJ2-7	CASSPVGAGSYEQYF	TGCGCCAGCAGCCCCGTGGGAGCGGGGAGCTACGAGCAGTACTTC
.	.	TRBV30	TRBJ2-5	CAWSAGAQETQYF	TGTGCCTGGAGCGCAGGAGCCCAAGAGACCCAGTACTTC
.	once	TRBV18	TRBJ1-2	CASSLVNYGYTF	TGTGCCAGCTCACTAGTTAACTATGGCTACACCTTC
.	.	TRBV5-1	TRBJ2-1	CASNVQGRYEQFF	TGCGCCAGCAATGTACAGGGTAGATATGAGCAGTTCTTC
.	.	TRBV18	TRBJ2-3	CASSPGQGANTQYF	TGTGCCAGCTCACCAGGGCAGGGCGCAAATACGCAGTATTTT
TRBD1	.	TRBV11-3	TRBJ2-1	CASSSSQGNEQFF	TGTGCCAGCAGCTCCTCACAGGGGAATGAGCAGTTCTTC
TRBD2	few	TRBV10-3	TRBJ2-1	CAISAVGLAGGRNEQFF	TGTGCCATCAGTGCCGTGGGTTTAGCGGGAGGCCGTAATGAGCAGTTCTTC
.	.	TRBV5-1	TRBJ1-1	CASSMDRNTEAFF	TGCGCCAGCAGCATGGACCGGAACACTGAAGCTTTCTTT
TRBD2	.	TRBV11-2	TRBJ2-5	CASSLGASGGEETQYF	TGTGCCAGCAGCTTAGGGGCTAGCGGGGGGGAAGAGACCCAGTACTTC
.	once	TRBV5-6	TRBJ2-5	CASSFSTLGLVKETQYF	TGTGCCAGCAGCTTTTCTACTTTGGGTCTCGTAAAAGAGACCCAGTACTTC
.	.	TRBV2	TRBJ2-3	CASSYTDTQYF	TGTGCCAGCAGTTATACAGATACGCAGTATTTT
.	.	TRBV13	TRBJ1-3	CASSHRSGNTIYF	TGTGCCAGCAGCCACAGGAGTGGAAACACCATATATTTT
.	.	TRBV5-1	TRBJ2-1	CASKLESSYNEQFF	TGCGCCAGCAAACTCGAGAGCTCCTACAATGAGCAGTTCTTC
.	.	TRBV6-7	TRBJ2-3	CASSDGLPGYF	TGTGCCAGCAGTGACGGACTCCCCGGGTATTTT
TRBD2	.	TRBV19	TRBJ2-1	CASRTSGSNEQFF	TGTGCCAGTAGGACTAGCGGGAGCAATGAGCAGTTCTTC
TRBD2	.	TRBV14	TRBJ2-7	CASRVAGGSSYEQYF	TGTGCCAGCAGGGTAGCGGGAGGTTCCTCCTACGAGCAGTACTTC
TRBD1	.	TRBV5-1	TRBJ2-7	CASSLGAGGSYEQYF	TGCGCCAGCAGCTTGGGTGCAGGGGGCTCCTACGAGCAGTACTTC
TRBD1	few	TRBV25-1	TRBJ1-1	CASTQGVGEAFF	TGTGCCAGCACTCAGGGGGTGGGTGAAGCTTTCTTT
TRBD2	.	TRBV2	TRBJ2-7	CASSGGRGAFEQYF	TGTGCCAGCAGCGGCGGGAGGGGCGCGTTCGAGCAGTACTTC
TRBD1	.	TRBV4-2	TRBJ2-5	CASSQPDRAGETQYF	TGTGCCAGCAGCCAACCAGACAGGGCGGGAGAGACCCAGTACTTC
.	.	TRBV6-1	TRBJ2-7	CASSEQTSSYEQYF	TGTGCCAGCAGTGAACAGACAAGCTCCTACGAGCAGTACTTC
.	.	TRBV18	TRBJ1-2	CASSPPAFPYYTF	TGTGCCAGCTCACCACCGGCCTTCCCATACTACACCTTC
.	.	TRBV19	TRBJ2-1	CASSTGPERGVHNEQFF	TGTGCCAGTAGTACCGGCCCGGAGAGGGGAGTTCACAATGAGCAGTTCTTC
.	.	TRBV11-3	TRBJ2-6	CASSLDGRTKGANVLTF	TGTGCCAGCAGCTTGGATGGACGGACCAAAGGGGCCAACGTCCTGACTTTC
TRBD1	few	TRBV4-1	TRBJ1-2	CASSQEMAAGGGYTF	TGCGCCAGCAGCCAAGAAATGGCGGCAGGGGGCGGCTACACCTTC
.	.	TRBV19	TRBJ1-1	CASSGEATEAFF	TGTGCCAGTTCGGGGGAGGCCACTGAAGCTTTCTTT
.	.	TRBV2	TRBJ2-7	CASSPLAGWEQYF	TGTGCCAGCAGTCCACTAGCAGGATGGGAGCAGTACTTC
.	.	TRBV9	TRBJ2-1	CASSTTWGHEQFF	TGTGCCAGCAGCACCACCTGGGGCCATGAGCAGTTCTTC
TRBD2	.	TRBV13	TRBJ2-1	CASSLRKRGYNEQFF	TGTGCCAGCAGCTTAAGAAAGCGGGGGTACAATGAGCAGTTCTTC